This TCR beta chain is drawn from a study of STAT5B mutations in CD4+ large granular lymphocyte leukemia. Germline V gene sequence: CDR1 SGHRS, CDR2 YFSETQ. There are 15 residues in the CDR3. V lost 1 base, J lost 1 base, and 10 bases lay in between. Whole-study results and caveats: Around 25% of private leukemic clonotypes occurred rarely in other patients' non-leukemic repertoires.

The assay was immunoSEQ multiplex PCR, and TCRdb's table has in-frame clones only and misses some. Of roughly 48,000 clones listed, roughly three quarters were seen once; the top ten hold less than 2%. A word on this clone: Its antigen is currently unknown.

Sequenced: CD4+ T cells from blood buffy coats. This rearrangement joins TRBV5-1 to TRBJ2-3; perhaps D is TRBD1 or TRBD2 (5 bases each). The source is a human donor in good health. The chain's CDR3 is CASSLWGWGTDTQYF. CDR3 coding DNA: TGCGCCAGCAGCTTGTGGGGGTGGGGCACAGATACGCAGTATTTT.